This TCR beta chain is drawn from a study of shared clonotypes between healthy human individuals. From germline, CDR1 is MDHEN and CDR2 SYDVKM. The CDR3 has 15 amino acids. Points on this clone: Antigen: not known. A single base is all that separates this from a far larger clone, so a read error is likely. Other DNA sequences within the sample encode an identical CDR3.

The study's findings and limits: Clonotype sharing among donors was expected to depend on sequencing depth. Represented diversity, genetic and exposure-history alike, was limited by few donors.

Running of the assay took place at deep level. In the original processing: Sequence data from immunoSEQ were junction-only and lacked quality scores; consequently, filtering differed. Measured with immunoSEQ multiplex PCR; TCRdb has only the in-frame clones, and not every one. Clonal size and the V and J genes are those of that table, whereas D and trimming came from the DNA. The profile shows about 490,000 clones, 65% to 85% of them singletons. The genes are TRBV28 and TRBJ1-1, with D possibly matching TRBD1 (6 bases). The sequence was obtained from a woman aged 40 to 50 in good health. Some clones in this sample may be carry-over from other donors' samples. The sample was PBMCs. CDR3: CASSLLMGADTEAFF. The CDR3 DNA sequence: TGCGCCAGCAGTTTACTGATGGGGGCAGACACTGAAGCTTTCTTT.